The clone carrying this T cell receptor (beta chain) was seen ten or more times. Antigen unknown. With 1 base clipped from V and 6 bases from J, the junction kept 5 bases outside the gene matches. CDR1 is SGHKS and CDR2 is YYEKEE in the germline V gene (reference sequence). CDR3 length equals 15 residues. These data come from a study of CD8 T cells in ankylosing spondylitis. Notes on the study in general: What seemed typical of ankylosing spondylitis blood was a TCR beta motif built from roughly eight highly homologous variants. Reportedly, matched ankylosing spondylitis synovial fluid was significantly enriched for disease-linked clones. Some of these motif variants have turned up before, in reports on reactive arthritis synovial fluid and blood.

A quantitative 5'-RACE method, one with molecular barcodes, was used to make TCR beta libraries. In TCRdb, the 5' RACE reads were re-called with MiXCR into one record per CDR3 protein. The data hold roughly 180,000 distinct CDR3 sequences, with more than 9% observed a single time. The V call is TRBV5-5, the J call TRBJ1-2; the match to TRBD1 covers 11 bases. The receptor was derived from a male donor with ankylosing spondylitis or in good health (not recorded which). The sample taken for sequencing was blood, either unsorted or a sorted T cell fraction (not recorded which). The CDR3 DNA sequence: TGTGCCAGCAGCTTGAATGGACAGGGGGCACATGGCTACACCTTC. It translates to CASSLNGQGAHGYTF. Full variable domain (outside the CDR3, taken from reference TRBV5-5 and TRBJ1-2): DAGVTQSPTHLIKTRGQQVTLRCSPISGHKSVSWYQQVLGQGPQFIFQYYEKEERGRGNFPDRFSARQFPNYSSELNVNALLLGDSALYLCASSLNGQGAHGYTFGSGTRLTVV.